This T cell receptor beta chain was identified in a study of blood T cell repertoires in COVID-19. Across the whole study: The study drew acute and convalescent COVID-19 samples from the United States, Italy and Spain. Nucleic acid was either cDNA or gDNA, and it came from T cells, B-cell-depleted T cells, or PBMCs.

CDR1 and CDR2 (germline): ENHRY, SYGVKD. The CDR3 extends over 15 amino acids. V lost 1 base and J lost 2; bases outside the gene matches: 3. Sequencing was performed with immunoSEQ multiplex PCR; in TCRdb, only in-frame clones are kept and a portion is missing. The sample lists 230,000 or so clones, about 79% seen once, with around 2% in the top ten. This clone was found a few times. The V and J genes are TRBV10-3 and TRBJ2-3, with 7 bases aligning to TRBD2. Sequencing was carried out using peripheral blood. The sequence was collected from a man aged 35-49 years who had recovered from COVID-19. CDR3 residues: CAISEWGGDTDTQYF. CDR3 coding DNA: TGTGCCATCAGTGAGTGGGGGGGTGACACAGATACGCAGTATTTT.